This entry concerns a single TCR beta chain. The antigen remains unidentified. The data derive from a study of beta chain features in type 1 diabetes. Study-wide points: Among all four CD4+ subsets, Type 1 diabetes patients had TCRB CDR3s that were moderately but significantly shorter.

The V end lost 5 bases, the J end lost 9 bases, and 11 bases lay between the germline ends. From germline, CDR1 is SGHVS and CDR2 FNYEAQ. The CDR3 sequence is 12 residues long. The authors reverse transcribed all of the isolated RNA, so sequencing captured expressed TCRB transcripts. The table came from immunoSEQ multiplex PCR; TCRdb's copy has only in-frame clones and leaves some out. The sample carries some 250,000 clones, about 11% recorded once. This receptor was taken from a man aged 25-45 years with type 1 diabetes. V and J are TRBV7-6 and TRBJ2-1, with D maybe TRBD1 (6 bases). The sequencing sample was made of naive CD4+ T cells from blood. This CDR3 reads CASSHTRGEQFF. DNA of the CDR3: TGTGCCAGCAGCCATACCAGGGGTGAGCAGTTCTTC.